Listed here are 10 T cell receptor beta chains from one sample, sequenced in a study of T and B cells in COVID-19 patients. TRB rearrangements were amplified by multiplex PCR with BIOMED2 TRB-A/B primers. TCRdb re-called the multiplex PCR reads with MiXCR, one entry per CDR3 protein. The table lists around 23,000 distinct CDR3 sequences, roughly 29% of them singletons. TRB was amplified from around 250-500 ng of blood genomic DNA. The specimen sequenced was blood. The receptors were gathered from a human donor who had recovered from COVID-19.

The gene calls are TRBV6-5 and TRBJ2-7, with 11 bases matching TRBD2. J gave up 7 bases and V 5 bases, and 16 bases lay outside the gene matches. This CDR3 is built from 17 residues. Germline values: CDR1 MNHEY, CDR2 SVGAGI. The CDR3 reads CASSRSGRDLSYNEQYF. DNA of the CDR3: TGTGCCAGCAGTCGTAGCGGGAGGGATTTATCCTACAATGAGCAGTACTTC.

This clonotype was recorded at least ten times. This chain joins TRBV19 and TRBJ2-7; a possible D gene is TRBD2 (7 bases). Between the trimmed V and J ends, which lost 3 bases and 9 bases, there was a span of 21 bases. The CDR3 has 15 amino acids. CDR1 is LNHDA, CDR2 SQIVND, per germline (reference sequence). The CDR3: CASSISHRPGGGQYF. DNA for the CDR3: TGTGCCAGTAGTATCTCCCACAGACCGGGGGGCGGGCAGTACTTC. The entire variable domain, with the rest obtained from reference TRBV19 and TRBJ2-7, is as follows: DGGITQSPKYLFRKEGQNVTLSCEQNLNHDAMYWYRQDPGQGLRLIYYSQIVNDFQKGDIAEGYSVSREKKESFPLTVTSAQKNPTAFYLCASSISHRPGGGQYFGPGTRLTVT.

On this clonotype itself: Being one base from a much bigger clone, this may be a read error. This rearrangement joins TRBV6-6 to TRBJ2-7, with D tentatively TRBD1 (7 bases). This CDR3 has 15 amino acids. V was pared by 9 bases and J by 2 bases, with 20 bases between. CDR1 is MNHNY and CDR2 is SVGAGI in the germline V gene (reference sequence). As DNA, the CDR3 is TGTGCCAGTACCCCCTTGGGGGGACAGCCCTACGAGCAGTACTTC. Its protein is CASTPLGGQPYEQYF.

This clonotype appeared a few times. The rearrangement uses TRBV18 and TRBJ2-7; possible D gene TRBD1, 7 bases. The CDR3 is 15 amino acids. Germline V CDR1 and CDR2: KGHSH, LQKENI. Trimming shortened V by 0 bases and J by 3 bases, and 12 bases separated the two germline ends. The CDR3 region is CASSPPGRGDYEQYF. In DNA form, the CDR3 reads TGTGCCAGCTCACCACCCGGCAGGGGGGACTACGAGCAGTACTTC.

This clonotype is labeled as medium-sized (0.01 to 0.1%). This chain joins TRBV30 and TRBJ2-1; no reliable D call. Trimming removed 4 bases at V and 6 bases at J, with 7 bases between. CDR1 and CDR2 (germline): GTSNPN, SVGIG (reference sequence). This CDR3 spans 11 amino acids. The CDR3 DNA is TGTGCCTGGACGTCGAGCAATGAGCAGTTCTTC. Protein product: CAWTSSNEQFF.

Ten or more counts support this clonotype. The rearrangement links TRBV6-6 to TRBJ2-7, with 7 bases lining up with TRBD2. The CDR3 length is 12 residues. The ends lost 4 bases at V and 3 bases at J; junction bases unmatched: 0. From germline, CDR1 is MNHNY and CDR2 SVGAGI (reference sequence). DNA for the CDR3: TGTGCCAGCAGTTGGGAGGGCTACGAGCAGTACTTC. This codes for CASSWEGYEQYF.

The rearrangement uses TRBV15 and TRBJ2-1, with 10 nucleotides matching TRBD2. The CDR3 runs 14 residues. In germline, CDR1 is LNHNV, CDR2 YYDKDF (reference sequence). V was clipped by 3 bases and J by 8 bases; unmatched bases: 4. This CDR3 reads CATSSRTSGHEQFF. The CDR3 region has the DNA TGTGCCACCAGCAGCCGGACTAGCGGCCATGAGCAGTTCTTC.

The rearrangement links TRBV30 to TRBJ2-1; D call uncertain. Trimming pared 4 bases from V and 3 bases from J, leaving 16 bases between. The CDR3 has 15 amino acids. Germline CDR1 reads GTSNPN; CDR2 reads SVGIG (reference sequence). CDR3 protein: CAWTPKPYLYNEQFF. CDR3 bases: TGTGCCTGGACGCCTAAGCCATACCTCTACAATGAGCAGTTCTTC.

The J gene is TRBJ2-3, the V gene TRBV12-3 or TRBV12-4; D tentatively reads TRBD1 or TRBD2 (7 bases each). The germline V and J ends were trimmed by 6 bases and 3 bases, with 13 bases remaining between them. This CDR3 contains 14 residues. The CDR3 loop is CASSPGGGTDTQYF. As DNA, the CDR3 is TGTGCCAGCAGCCCAGGGGGGGGAACAGATACGCAGTATTTT.

The chain uses TRBV19 and TRBJ2-3; the D gene could be TRBD1 or TRBD2 (6 bases each). There are 13 residues in the CDR3. V was cut by 9 bases and J by 6 bases, with 16 bases left in between. The germline gives CDR1 LNHDA, CDR2 SQIVND (reference sequence). The CDR3 DNA sequence: TGTGCCAGCACCAAGGGGGGCTGGGATACGCAGTATTTT. The encoded protein is CASTKGGWDTQYF.